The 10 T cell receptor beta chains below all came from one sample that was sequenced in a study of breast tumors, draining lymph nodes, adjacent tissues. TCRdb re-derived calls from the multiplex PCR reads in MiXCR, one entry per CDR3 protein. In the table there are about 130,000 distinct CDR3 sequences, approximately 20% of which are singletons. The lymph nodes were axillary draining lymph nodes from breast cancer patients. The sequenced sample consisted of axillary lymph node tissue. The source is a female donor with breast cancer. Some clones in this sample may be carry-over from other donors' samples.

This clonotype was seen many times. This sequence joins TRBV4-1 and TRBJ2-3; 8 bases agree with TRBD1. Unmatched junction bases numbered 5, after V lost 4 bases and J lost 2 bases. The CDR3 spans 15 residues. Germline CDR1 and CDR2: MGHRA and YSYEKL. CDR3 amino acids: CASSLRDRITDTQYF. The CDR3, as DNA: TGCGCCAGCAGCCTCCGGGACAGGATCACAGATACGCAGTATTTT.

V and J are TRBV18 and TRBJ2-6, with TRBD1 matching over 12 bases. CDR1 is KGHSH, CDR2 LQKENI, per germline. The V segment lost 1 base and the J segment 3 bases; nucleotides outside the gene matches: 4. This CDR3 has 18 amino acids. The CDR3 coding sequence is TGTGCCAGCTCACCACTGGGACAGGGGGCTAATGGGGCCAACGTCCTGACTTTC. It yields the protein CASSPLGQGANGANVLTF.

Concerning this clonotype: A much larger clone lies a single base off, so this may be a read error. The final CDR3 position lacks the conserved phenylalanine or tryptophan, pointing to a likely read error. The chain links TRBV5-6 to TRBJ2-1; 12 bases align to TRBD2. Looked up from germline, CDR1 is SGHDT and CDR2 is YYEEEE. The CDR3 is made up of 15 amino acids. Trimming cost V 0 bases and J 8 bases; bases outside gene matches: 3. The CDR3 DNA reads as TGTGCCAGCAGCTTGGAACTAGCGGGAGGATATGAGCAGTTCTCC. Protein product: CASSLELAGGYEQFS.

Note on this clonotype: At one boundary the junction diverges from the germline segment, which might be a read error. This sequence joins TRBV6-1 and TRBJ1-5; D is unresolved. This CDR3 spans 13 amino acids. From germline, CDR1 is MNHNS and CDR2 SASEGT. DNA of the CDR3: TGTGCCAGCACTAGATCGAACAATCGGCCCCAGCATTTT. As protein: CASTRSNNRPQHF.

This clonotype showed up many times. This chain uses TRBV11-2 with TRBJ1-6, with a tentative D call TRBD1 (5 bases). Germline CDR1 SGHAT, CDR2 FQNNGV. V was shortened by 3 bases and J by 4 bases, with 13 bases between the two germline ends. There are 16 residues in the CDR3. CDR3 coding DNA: TGTGCCAGCAGCTTTTCCCAGGGTGGTTATAATTCACCCCTCCACTTT. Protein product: CASSFSQGGYNSPLHF.

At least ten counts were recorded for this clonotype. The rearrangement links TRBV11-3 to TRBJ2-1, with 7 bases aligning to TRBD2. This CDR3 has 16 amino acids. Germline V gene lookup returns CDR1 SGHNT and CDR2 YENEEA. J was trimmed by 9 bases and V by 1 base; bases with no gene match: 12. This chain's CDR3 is CASSLVTGLETGEQFF. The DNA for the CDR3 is TGTGCCAGCAGCTTAGTTACCGGACTAGAGACCGGTGAGCAGTTCTTC.

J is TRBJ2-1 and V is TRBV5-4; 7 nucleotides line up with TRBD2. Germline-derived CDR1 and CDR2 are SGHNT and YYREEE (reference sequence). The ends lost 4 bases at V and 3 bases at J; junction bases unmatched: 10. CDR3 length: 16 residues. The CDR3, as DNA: TGTGCCAGCAGCGGAGCTCTTCGCGGGAGCTACAATGAGCAGTTCTTC. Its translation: CASSGALRGSYNEQFF.

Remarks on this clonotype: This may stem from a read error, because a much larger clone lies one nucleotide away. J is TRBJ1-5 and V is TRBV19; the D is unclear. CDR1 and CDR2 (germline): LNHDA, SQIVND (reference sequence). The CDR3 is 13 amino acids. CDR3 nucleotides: TGTGCCAGTAGTATACGAGGATTCCAGCGCCAGCATTTT. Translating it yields CASSIRGFQRQHF.

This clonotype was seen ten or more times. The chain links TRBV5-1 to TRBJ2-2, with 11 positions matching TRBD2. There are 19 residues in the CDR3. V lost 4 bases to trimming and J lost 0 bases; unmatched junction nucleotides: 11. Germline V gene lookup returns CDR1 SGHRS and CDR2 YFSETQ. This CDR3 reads CASSRDPSGRLTNTGELFF. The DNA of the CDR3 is TGCGCCAGCAGCCGCGACCCTAGCGGGAGGCTGACGAACACCGGGGAGCTGTTTTTT.

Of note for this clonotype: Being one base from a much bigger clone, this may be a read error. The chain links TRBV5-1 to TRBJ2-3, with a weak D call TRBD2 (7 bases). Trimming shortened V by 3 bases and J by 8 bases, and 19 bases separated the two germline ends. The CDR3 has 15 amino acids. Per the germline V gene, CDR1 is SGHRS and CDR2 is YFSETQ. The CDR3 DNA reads TGCGCCAGCAGCTGGGGACGGGGGGCGGCCGGTACGCAGTATTTT. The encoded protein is CASSWGRGAAGTQYF.